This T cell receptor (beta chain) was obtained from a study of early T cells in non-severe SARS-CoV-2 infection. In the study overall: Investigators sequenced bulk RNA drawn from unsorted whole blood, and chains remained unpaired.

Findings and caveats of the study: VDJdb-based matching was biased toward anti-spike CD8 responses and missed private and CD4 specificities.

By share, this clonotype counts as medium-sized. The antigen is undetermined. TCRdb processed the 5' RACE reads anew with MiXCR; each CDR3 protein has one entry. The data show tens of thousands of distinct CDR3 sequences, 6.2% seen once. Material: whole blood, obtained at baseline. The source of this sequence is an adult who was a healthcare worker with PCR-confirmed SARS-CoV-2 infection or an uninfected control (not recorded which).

The CDR3 spells CASSYSRETGGYEQYF. CDR3 coding DNA: TGTGCCAGCAGTTACTCGAGGGAGACAGGGGGCTACGAGCAGTACTTC. The chain carries TRBV6-5 and TRBJ2-7, with TRBD1 identical over 9 bases. Germline assignment: CDR1 MNHEY and CDR2 SVGAGI. V dropped 0 bases and J dropped 3; count of bases not matched to a gene: 6. CDR3 size: 16 residues.